The next 24 T cell receptor beta chains were all read from a single sample in a study of T-cell reconstitution after alpha-beta-depleted transplantation in children. Unique molecular identifiers featured in how the TCRbeta library was prepared. TCRdb reprocessed the PCR reads via MiXCR and lists one record per CDR3 protein. The table records 95,000 to 150,000 distinct CDR3 sequences, 20% to 25% of them present only once. Sample: PBMCs, mostly from graft donor cells, taken 180 days after TCRalphabeta/CD19-depleted stem cell transplant. All receptors derive from a male patient under 10 years old who had a stem cell transplant for chronic granulomatous disease, so the T cells may come from the graft donor.

Ten or more counts support this clonotype. V is TRBV29-1 and J is TRBJ2-7; D might be TRBD1 (5 bases). The length of the CDR3 is 14 residues. Germline loops: CDR1 SQVTM, CDR2 ANQGSEA. V was clipped by 4 bases and J by 0 bases, with 13 bases between them. CDR3 DNA: TGCAGCGTTGTCCCCCGCGACAGCTCCTACGAGCAGTACTTC. Its protein product is CSVVPRDSSYEQYF.

The gene calls are TRBV11-2 and TRBJ2-7, with 9 bases that match TRBD2. Looked up from germline, CDR1 is SGHAT and CDR2 is FQNNGV. CDR3 length: 16 amino acids. With V trimmed by 1 base and J by 1 base, 5 bases remained unmatched. The CDR3: CASSLGLAGGSYEQYF. The CDR3, as DNA: TGTGCCAGCAGCTTAGGGCTCGCGGGAGGGTCCTACGAGCAGTACTTC.

This clonotype showed up many times. This chain joins TRBV12-3 or TRBV12-4 and TRBJ2-5; D not resolved. Trimming left V 6 bases short and J 0 bases short, with 2 bases between. The CDR3 length is 11 residues. CDR3 sequence (DNA): TGTGCCAGCAGCCACCAAGAGACCCAGTACTTC. Its protein is CASSHQETQYF.

There are many counts of this clonotype. V usage is TRBV5-1 and J usage is TRBJ2-3, with D perhaps TRBD2 (6 bases). Trimming stripped 5 bases from V and 5 bases from J, with 15 bases between. CDR1 and CDR2 (germline): SGHRS, YFSETQ. This CDR3 is 14 amino acids long. As DNA, the CDR3 is TGCGCCAGCAGAACCCTTGGGGGAGGAGATACGCAGTATTTT. It translates to CASRTLGGGDTQYF.

This clonotype has more than one count but fewer than ten. The J gene is TRBJ2-1, the V gene TRBV20-1; perhaps TRBD1 as D (5 bases). This CDR3 has 15 residues. V shed 3 bases and J shed 5 bases, with 17 bases lying between them. Per germline, CDR1 DFQATT and CDR2 SNEGSKA (reference sequence). The CDR3 reads CSASQGRSLDNEQFF. In DNA, the CDR3 is TGCAGTGCTAGTCAGGGTCGGTCTCTGGACAATGAGCAGTTCTTC.

There are many counts of this clonotype. Sequence at one end of the junction differs from germline and may be a read error. This chain links TRBV12-3 or TRBV12-4 with TRBJ2-6, with unresolved D. This CDR3 contains 15 residues. This chain's CDR3 is CASSLGSSGANVLTF. The CDR3, as DNA: TGCGCCAGCAGCTTGGGGTCCTCTGGGGCCAACGTCCTGACTTTC.

This clonotype has more than one count but fewer than ten. This chain joins TRBV4-3 and TRBJ1-2, with 7 bases aligning to TRBD1. J lost 2 bases, V lost 1 base, and 7 bases had no gene match. CDR3 length: 16 residues. Looked up from germline, CDR1 is LGHNA and CDR2 is YSLEER. As DNA, the CDR3 is TGCGCCAGCAGCCAAGTTTCGACAGGGAGCAACTATGGCTACACCTTC. As protein: CASSQVSTGSNYGYTF.

The V gene is TRBV7-2, the J gene TRBJ1-5; D not resolved. Trimming removed 1 base at V and 2 bases at J, with 9 bases between. Germline CDR1 reads SGHTA; CDR2 reads FQGNSA. The CDR3 has 15 amino acids. The CDR3 spells CASSLESWGNQPQHF. The CDR3 region has the DNA TGTGCCAGCAGCTTAGAGTCTTGGGGCAATCAGCCCCAGCATTTT.

The rearrangement links TRBV15 to TRBJ1-2; D might be TRBD1 (6 bases). The germline CDR1 and CDR2 sequences are LNHNV and YYDKDF (reference sequence). Trimming took off 0 bases at V and 7 bases at J, with 12 bases between the two ends. This CDR3 is built from 14 residues. CDR3: CATSRDYQGFGYTF. DNA for the CDR3: TGTGCCACCAGCAGAGATTATCAGGGGTTTGGCTACACCTTC.

This clonotype was seen ten or more times. V is TRBV28 and J is TRBJ1-1; 10 bases agree with TRBD1. The CDR3 runs to 16 residues. With V trimmed by 5 bases and J by 6 bases, 12 bases remained unmatched. Germline V gene sequence: CDR1 MDHEN, CDR2 SYDVKM. The CDR3 nucleotides read TGTGCCAGCAGTCTTCCCCCGGGACAGGGGCGCGCTGAAGCTTTCTTT. Protein: CASSLPPGQGRAEAFF.

The V and J genes are TRBV20-1 and TRBJ2-1; maybe TRBD2 (6 bases). Looked up from germline, CDR1 is DFQATT and CDR2 is SNEGSKA (reference sequence). CDR3 length equals 17 residues. V gave up 5 bases and J gave up 0 bases, with 20 bases separating them. As DNA, the CDR3 is TGCAGTGCTCTCATCCTCGGGGCGGGGCACTCCTACAATGAGCAGTTCTTC. Translation: CSALILGAGHSYNEQFF.

There are a few counts of this clonotype. The chain uses TRBV20-1 and TRBJ1-1; TRBD1 might be the D (6 bases). CDR3 length equals 15 residues. The germline CDR1 and CDR2 sequences are DFQATT and SNEGSKA (reference sequence). Between the trimmed V and J ends, which lost 1 base and 1 base, there was a span of 13 bases. The DNA of the CDR3 is TGCAGTGCTAGAGGGGGTGCCAGGGGGAACACTGAAGCTTTCTTT. Translated: CSARGGARGNTEAFF.

This clonotype was counted many times. The chain couples TRBV5-1 to TRBJ2-5, with D hard to call. This CDR3 contains 13 residues. V shed 5 bases and J shed 0 bases, with 8 bases lying between them. Germline loops: CDR1 SGHRS, CDR2 YFSETQ. For the CDR3, the DNA is TGCGCCAGCAGTAACCGGGACCAAGAGACCCAGTACTTC. Residues: CASSNRDQETQYF.

This clonotype was seen repeatedly, ten times or more. Here the CDR3 DNA reads TGCGCCAGCAGCCAAGGGCGGGGGATTCAGTCTGGAAACACCATATATTTT. Translating it yields CASSQGRGIQSGNTIYF. The chain employs TRBV4-1 and TRBJ1-3; weak D call: TRBD1 (5 bases). CDR1 is MGHRA and CDR2 is YSYEKL in the germline V gene. The CDR3 has 17 residues. V lost 1 base and J lost 1, with 14 bases in between.

The genes are TRBV12-3 or TRBV12-4 and TRBJ2-2; 8 bases fit TRBD2. The CDR3 has 16 amino acids. V lost 5 bases and J lost 4; bases outside the gene matches: 9. The CDR3 nucleotides read TGTGCCAGCAGTCCCCGGGATAGCGGGGTCACCGGGGAGCTGTTTTTT. Amino acid sequence: CASSPRDSGVTGELFF.

The table lists this clonotype with a few counts. The chain recombines TRBV12-3 or TRBV12-4 with TRBJ1-4; D uncertain. The CDR3 has 17 amino acids. With 6 bases removed from V and 0 bases from J, the gap between germline ends came to 17 bases. CDR3 nucleotides: TGTGCCAGCAGGCCAGGACCGAAGGGTGCAACTAATGAAAAACTGTTTTTT. Translating gives CASRPGPKGATNEKLFF.

This clonotype was observed many times. The gene calls are TRBV16 and TRBJ2-7, with D tentatively TRBD2 (6 bases). CDR1 KGHSY and CDR2 FQNENV come from the germline V gene. The CDR3 contains 16 residues. Trimming took 0 bases from V and 2 from J, leaving 14 bases between them. CDR3 residues: CASSQSGGTATYEQYF. The CDR3, as DNA: TGTGCCAGCAGCCAATCAGGCGGGACCGCTACCTACGAGCAGTACTTC. Together with reference TRBV16 and TRBJ2-7, the CDR3 gives the full variable domain: GEEVAQTPKHLVRGEGQKAKLYCAPIKGHSYVFWYQQVLKNEFKFLISFQNENVFDETGMPKERFSAKCLPNSPCSLEIQATKLEDSAVYFCASSQSGGTATYEQYFGPGTRLTVT.

This clonotype was recorded many times. This chain joins TRBV13 and TRBJ2-5, with 10 bases lining up with TRBD2. Trimming at V came to 2 bases and at J to 7 bases, leaving 4 bases not matched to a gene. Germline assignment: CDR1 PRHDT and CDR2 FYEKMQ (reference sequence). CDR3 length: 14 amino acids. The CDR3 protein is CASSLLAGDGTQYF. DNA of the CDR3: TGTGCCAGCAGCTTACTAGCGGGAGATGGGACCCAGTACTTC.

This clonotype was counted many times. The V and J genes are TRBV27 and TRBJ1-5, with 9 nucleotides matching TRBD1. Germline V gene data show CDR1 as MNHEY and CDR2 as SMNVEV (reference sequence). The V segment lost 5 bases and the J segment 4 bases; nucleotides outside the gene matches: 9. The CDR3 length is 16 residues. The CDR3 DNA reads as TGTGCCAGCAGTCCCTTATCGACAGGGGGGAATCAGCCCCAGCATTTT. Protein product: CASSPLSTGGNQPQHF.

This clonotype was observed many times. The genes are TRBV20-1 and TRBJ2-1; D is unresolved. CDR3 length: 11 amino acids. The germline V and J ends were trimmed by 4 bases and 6 bases, with 7 bases remaining between them. Germline V lookup: CDR1 DFQATT, CDR2 SNEGSKA (reference sequence). The CDR3 DNA follows: TGCAGTGCTACCTGGGGCAATGAGCAGTTCTTC. Protein: CSATWGNEQFF.

This clonotype appeared many times. One end of the junction varies from germline; a read error may be responsible. This sequence joins TRBV20-1 and TRBJ2-2; 10 bases agree with TRBD2. The CDR3 sequence is 10 residues long. The germline gives CDR1 DFQATT, CDR2 SNEGSKA (reference sequence). CDR3 nucleotide sequence: TGCAGTGCTAGATTACAAGCGGGGGGGTTT. It is translated as CSARLQAGGF.

This clonotype was detected once. A much more abundant neighbour one base away suggests this may be a read error. The chain is built from TRBV20-1 and TRBJ1-2; no definite D call. The CDR3 has 12 amino acids. From germline, CDR1 is DFQATT and CDR2 SNEGSKA (reference sequence). CDR3 coding DNA: TGCAGTGCTAGTACTGGCCCCGATGGCGACACCTTC. Its translation is CSASTGPDGDTF.

This clonotype has ten or more counts. The rearrangement links TRBV20-1 to TRBJ2-1; D is uncertain. The CDR3 spans 13 residues. The V gene lost 3 bases and the J gene lost 9 bases, with 15 bases spanning the gap. The germline V gene has CDR1 DFQATT and CDR2 SNEGSKA (reference sequence). In DNA form, the CDR3 reads TGCAGTGCTAGCGGGCTAGGATTTGCTGAGCAGTTCTTC. This codes for CSASGLGFAEQFF.

At least ten counts were recorded for this clonotype. The chain is built from TRBV5-1 and TRBJ1-1, with 8 bases fitting TRBD1. Trimming cost V 0 bases and J 3 bases; bases outside gene matches: 4. CDR3 size: 15 residues. CDR1 SGHRS and CDR2 YFSETQ come from the germline V gene. The CDR3 region has the DNA TGCGCCAGCAGCTTGGCCTCAGGGGGCTACACTGAAGCTTTCTTT. It specifies CASSLASGGYTEAFF.